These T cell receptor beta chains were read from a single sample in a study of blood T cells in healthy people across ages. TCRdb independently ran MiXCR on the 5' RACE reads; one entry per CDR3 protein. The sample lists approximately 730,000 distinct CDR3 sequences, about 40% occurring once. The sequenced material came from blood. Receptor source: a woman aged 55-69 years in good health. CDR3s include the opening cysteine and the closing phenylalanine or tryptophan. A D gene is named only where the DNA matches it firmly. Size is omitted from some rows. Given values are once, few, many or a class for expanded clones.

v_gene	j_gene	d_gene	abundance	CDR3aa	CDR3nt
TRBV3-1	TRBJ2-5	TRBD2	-	CASSQGYSRGLAGETQYF	TGTGCCAGCAGCCAAGGGTATAGTAGAGGGCTAGCGGGGGAGACCCAGTACTTC
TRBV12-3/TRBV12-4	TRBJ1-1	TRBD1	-	CASRGTGGISEAFF	TGTGCCAGCAGGGGGACAGGGGGCATCTCTGAAGCTTTCTTT
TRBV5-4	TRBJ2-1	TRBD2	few	CAGGLAGASYNEQFF	TGTGCCGGCGGGCTAGCGGGGGCCTCCTACAATGAGCAGTTCTTC
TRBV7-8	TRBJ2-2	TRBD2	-	CASRQRGWTGELFF	TGTGCCAGCAGGCAGCGGGGTTGGACCGGGGAGCTGTTTTTT
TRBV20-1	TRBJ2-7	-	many	CSASSGPPNEQYF	TGCAGTGCCTCAAGTGGGCCCCCGAACGAGCAGTACTTC
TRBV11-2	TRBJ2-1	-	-	CASSLEYTDKEQFF	TGTGCCAGCAGCTTAGAATATACGGACAAGGAGCAGTTCTTC
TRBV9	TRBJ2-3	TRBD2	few	CASSFDGDGRAGNTQYF	TGTGCCAGCAGCTTCGATGGGGACGGGAGGGCCGGGAATACGCAGTATTTT
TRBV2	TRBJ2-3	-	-	CASSEISSTDTQYF	TGTGCCAGCAGTGAAATTTCCAGCACAGATACGCAGTATTTT
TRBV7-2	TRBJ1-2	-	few	CASSLMAGDLNYGYTF	TGTGCCAGCAGCTTAATGGCAGGGGATTTGAACTATGGCTACACCTTC
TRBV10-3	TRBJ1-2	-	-	CAISEGNRRHSFGYTF	TGTGCCATCAGTGAGGGGAACCGCCGTCATTCATTTGGCTACACCTTC
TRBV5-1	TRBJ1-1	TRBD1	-	CASSLRTGLNTEAFF	TGCGCCAGCAGCCTACGGACAGGGCTGAACACTGAAGCTTTCTTT
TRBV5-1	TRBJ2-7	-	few	CASSPDGAEQYF	TGCGCCAGCAGCCCGGACGGGGCCGAGCAGTACTTC
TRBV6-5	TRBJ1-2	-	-	CASSYSTVTNGYTF	TGTGCCAGCAGTTACTCGACAGTCACCAATGGCTACACCTTC
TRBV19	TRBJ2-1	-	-	CASTGAGKRDGYNEQFF	TGTGCCAGTACCGGGGCAGGGAAAAGGGATGGATACAATGAGCAGTTCTTC
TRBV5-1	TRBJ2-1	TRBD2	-	CASSLLSGGLSYNEQFF	TGCGCCAGCAGCTTGCTCAGCGGGGGTCTCTCCTACAATGAGCAGTTCTTC